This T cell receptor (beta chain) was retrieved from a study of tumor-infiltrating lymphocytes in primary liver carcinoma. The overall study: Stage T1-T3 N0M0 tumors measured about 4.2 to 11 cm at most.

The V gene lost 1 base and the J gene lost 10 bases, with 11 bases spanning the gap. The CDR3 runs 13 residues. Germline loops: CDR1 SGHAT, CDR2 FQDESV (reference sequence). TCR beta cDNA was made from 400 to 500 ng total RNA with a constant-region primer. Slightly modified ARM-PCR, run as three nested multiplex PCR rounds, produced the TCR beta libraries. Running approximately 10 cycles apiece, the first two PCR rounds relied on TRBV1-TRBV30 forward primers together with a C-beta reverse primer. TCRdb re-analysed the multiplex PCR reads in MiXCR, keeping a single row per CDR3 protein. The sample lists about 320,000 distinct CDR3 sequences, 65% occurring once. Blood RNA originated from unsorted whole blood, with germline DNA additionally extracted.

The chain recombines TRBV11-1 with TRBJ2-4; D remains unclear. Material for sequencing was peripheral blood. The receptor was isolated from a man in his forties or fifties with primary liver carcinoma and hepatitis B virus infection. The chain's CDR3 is CASSLGWINIQYF. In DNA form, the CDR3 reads TGTGCCAGCAGCTTAGGGTGGATAAATATTCAGTACTTC.